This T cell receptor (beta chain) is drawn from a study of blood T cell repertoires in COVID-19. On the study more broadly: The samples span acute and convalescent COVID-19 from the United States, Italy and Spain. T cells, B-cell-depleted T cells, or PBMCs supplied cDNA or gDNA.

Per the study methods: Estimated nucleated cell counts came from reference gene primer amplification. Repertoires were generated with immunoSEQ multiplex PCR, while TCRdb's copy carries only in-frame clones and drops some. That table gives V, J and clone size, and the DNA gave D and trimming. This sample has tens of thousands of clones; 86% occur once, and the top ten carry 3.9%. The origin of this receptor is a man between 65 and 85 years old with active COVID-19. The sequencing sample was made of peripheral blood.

CDR3 sequence reads: CASSLWLAGPQGTQYF. For the CDR3, the DNA is TGTGCCAGCAGCTTATGGCTAGCGGGACCTCAGGGGACCCAGTACTTC. The V call is TRBV7-2, the J call TRBJ2-5; 9 bases match TRBD2. This CDR3 comprises 16 residues. Germline V gives CDR1 SGHTA, CDR2 FQGNSA. The V and J ends lost 2 bases and 7 bases, in that order; junction bases with no gene match: 11.